This TCR beta chain was sequenced for a study of blood T cell repertoires in COVID-19. Turning to the study itself: Samples came from the United States, Italy and Spain, spanning acute and convalescent COVID-19. PBMCs, B-cell-depleted T cells, or T cells were the source of the cDNA or gDNA that made up the material.

Sequencing was performed with immunoSEQ multiplex PCR; in TCRdb, only in-frame clones are kept and a portion is missing. The sample carries about 310,000 clones, around 87% recorded once. Deletions cut 5 bases from V and 7 bases from J, with 5 bases between. The CDR3 extends over 10 amino acids. The chain combines TRBV12-3 or TRBV12-4 with TRBJ1-1; D gene ambiguous. Material for sequencing was peripheral blood. The clonotype comes from a woman aged 45-65 years who had recovered from COVID-19. This chain's CDR3 is CASSPVEAFF. The CDR3 DNA follows: TGTGCCAGCAGTCCAGTTGAAGCTTTCTTT.